The sequence of this TCR beta chain was determined in a study of a mutant IDH1 vaccine in newly diagnosed glioma. Looking at the study overall: Prior therapy was radiotherapy, temozolomide, or both; most received both. The study, taken as a whole, reports: Apparently, pseudoprogression bore no relation to changes among the top peripheral T cell clonotypes.

The V end was cut by 6 bases, the J end by 4 bases, with 6 bases between. The CDR3 has 11 residues. CDR1 and CDR2 from the germline V gene are SNHLY and FYNNEI. Only in-frame clones appear in the TCRdb table, and some are missing; sequencing was by immunoSEQ multiplex PCR. This table has over 45,000 clones, around 90% appearing once. Time point reported: baseline, week 1 (first vaccination visit). Treatment specified: pre-vaccination baseline after standard-of-care therapy. With respect to this clone: Its antigen is as yet unknown.

This sequence joins TRBV2 and TRBJ1-2; unclear D gene. Sample: PBMCs, taken from a glioma patient treated with radiotherapy, temozolomide or both. This sequence originates from a man aged 50-60 years with glioma. CDR3 DNA: TGTGCCAGCAGCGACGGCTATGGCTACACCTTC. It is translated as CASSDGYGYTF.